This note documents a single T cell receptor (beta chain) sequence. It lacks a known antigen. Base-call qualities are not available, and no considerably larger clone is one nucleotide away. Trimming takes 8 bases from V and 4 bases from J, and the germline ends sit 15 bases apart. Sequences SNHLY (CDR1) and FYNNEI (CDR2) are obtained from the germline V gene. The CDR3 has 14 amino acids, counting the end cysteine and phenylalanine. Only the CDR3 DNA stays, 42 bases, in frame from base 1. The entry originates in a study of T cell responses to AZD1222 COVID-19 vaccine (TCRdb year 2021). As for the study more broadly: A total of around 240 trial participants underwent TCR sequencing, of whom about 210 received two doses of AZD1222 and some 25 received two doses of the MenACWY control vaccine. Enrollment into the trials was organized by age into subgroups of 18-55, 56-69 and 70-plus years, and those subgroups contained roughly 150, 30 and 60 TCR-sequenced participants, respectively. Overall study outcomes, separate from this receptor: Conclusions about previously exposed vaccinees are limited because only 6 or 7 AZD1222 recipients were SARS-CoV-2 seropositive at baseline. The whole spike protein was spanned by vaccine-associated CD4 TCRs, and dominant responses were seen in regions 160-218 and 743-854. Reportedly, close to half of the unique spike-specific TCRs recognized epitopes lying outside the regions that are mutated in the B.1.351 and B.1.1.7 variants. After two AZD1222 doses, spike-specific TCR breadth and depth were significantly higher than at day 0 and than in MenACWY recipients. The 56-69-year group was small, and its depth increase did not reach significance, likely because of low power. Most participants were white British and females outnumbered males, and the authors suggested that clonal diversity may have been underestimated. No day 14 peak-response samples were available, so repertoires were characterized only after the peak T cell response.

The intended sense of this specimen's time point label: about 28 days (+/-7) after the second vaccine dose. AZD1222 recipients whose second dose came at about 4 weeks and those whose second dose came at about 12 weeks were combined into one group, since spike-specific TCR depth and breadth did not differ between the two schedules. Samples from vaccinated people were obtained from the UK trials COV001 and COV002, which included a single-blind randomized controlled phase 2/3 trial of AZD1222 (ChAdOx1 nCoV-19) in healthy adults. Trial participant PBMC samples were collected at day 0 and day 28 after the second dose for TCRbeta chain sequencing. The CDR3 regions of human TCRbeta chains were analyzed by immunosequencing. Regarding the original processing steps: TCRs in the repertoires were compared against a reference library of SARS-CoV-2-specific TCRs that had been generated with the MIRA antigen-specificity platform. Breadth was defined as the fraction of unique TCRs that were SARS-CoV-2-associated, and depth was defined as the fraction of total T cells that were SARS-CoV-2-associated. Using the MIRA data, each spike-specific TCR was mapped to the spike region that the TCR reacts to and placed in a CD4 or CD8 class. Log10-transformed breadth and depth values were compared by one-way ANOVA with Sidak's multiple comparisons tests. TCRdb limited this immuneACCESS table to in-frame rearrangements with V and J called. A share of clones is missing; checked studies link under half to unresolved V genes, and the rest is unexplained. That table gives V, J and clone size, and the DNA gave D and trimming. The sample records 85,000 to 100,000 clones, roughly nine tenths of which are singletons. The ten largest clones take up around 5% of the sample.

This receptor chain uses TRBV2 and TRBJ1-5; the D region possibly corresponds to TRBD1 (6 bases align). This TCR derives from an adult who received the AZD1222 COVID-19 vaccine. Material: peripheral blood, obtained 28 days after the second AZD1222 dose. The base sequence is TGTGCCAGCGCCTGGGACAAATTAAATCAGCCCCAGCATTTT. This is translated as CASAWDKLNQPQHF.